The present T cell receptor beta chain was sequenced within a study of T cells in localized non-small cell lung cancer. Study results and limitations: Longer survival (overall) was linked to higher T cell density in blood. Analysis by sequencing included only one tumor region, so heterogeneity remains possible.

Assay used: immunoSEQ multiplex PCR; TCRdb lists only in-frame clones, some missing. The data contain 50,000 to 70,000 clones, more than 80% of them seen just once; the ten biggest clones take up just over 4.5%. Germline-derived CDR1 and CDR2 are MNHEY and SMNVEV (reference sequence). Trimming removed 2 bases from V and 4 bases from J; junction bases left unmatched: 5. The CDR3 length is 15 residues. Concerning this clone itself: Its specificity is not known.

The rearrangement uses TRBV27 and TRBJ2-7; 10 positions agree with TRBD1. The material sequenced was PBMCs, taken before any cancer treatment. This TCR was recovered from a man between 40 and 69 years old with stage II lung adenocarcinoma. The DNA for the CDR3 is TGTGCCAGCAGTTTAAAGAGACAGGGGGCTTACGAGCAGTACTTC. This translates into CASSLKRQGAYEQYF.